The rows below give T cell receptor beta chains drawn from one sample of a study of OX40 agonist ivuxolimab in advanced cancers. The table came from immunoSEQ multiplex PCR; TCRdb's copy has only in-frame clones and leaves some out. The data contain roughly 110,000 clones, 80% to 95% of them seen just once; the ten biggest clones take up about 1.2%. The specimen comprised CD4+ or CD8+ T cells sorted from blood, sampled in a trial of the OX40 agonist ivuxolimab. The receptor source for this set is an adult with an advanced solid tumor such as melanoma, head and neck, liver or kidney cancer. Both conserved end residues are part of each CDR3.

j_call: TRBJ2-3
v_call: TRBV28
cdr3_aa: CASSPRGEGTDTQYF

j_call: TRBJ2-2
v_call: TRBV4-2
cdr3_aa: CASSQLTSGYTGELFF

j_call: TRBJ2-1
v_call: TRBV27
cdr3_aa: CASSLSLALHEQFF

j_call: TRBJ2-1
v_call: TRBV19
cdr3_aa: CASSIAGTGQFF

j_call: TRBJ1-3
v_call: TRBV4-1
cdr3_aa: CASSQAATAGYTIYF

j_call: TRBJ1-6
v_call: TRBV15
cdr3_aa: CATSRDSLNSPLHF

j_call: TRBJ2-3
v_call: TRBV7-9
cdr3_aa: CASSLAGATDTQYF

j_call: TRBJ2-7
v_call: TRBV10-2
cdr3_aa: CASNVAIGSYEQYF

j_call: TRBJ2-7
v_call: TRBV6-5
cdr3_aa: CASSRDGTYEQYF

j_call: TRBJ1-1
v_call: TRBV21-1
cdr3_aa: CASSKVYQGLNTEAFF

j_call: TRBJ2-2
v_call: TRBV10-1
cdr3_aa: CASSGTDYTGELFF

j_call: TRBJ2-1
v_call: TRBV11-2
cdr3_aa: CASSLDVTHEQFF

j_call: TRBJ2-5
v_call: TRBV9
cdr3_aa: CASSHPSEDRGWGETQYF

j_call: TRBJ2-2
v_call: TRBV19
cdr3_aa: CASRARGTNTGELFF

j_call: NA
v_call: TRBV2
cdr3_aa: CASSVAGVLAYEQYF

j_call: TRBJ2-5
v_call: TRBV28
cdr3_aa: CASREPAGGPETQYF

j_call: TRBJ1-2
v_call: TRBV4-3
cdr3_aa: CASSHEQGIYGYTF

j_call: TRBJ2-3
v_call: TRBV5-1
cdr3_aa: CASSQRLAGGSGGARDTQYF

j_call: TRBJ2-2
v_call: TRBV18
cdr3_aa: CASSPGPVGELFF

j_call: TRBJ2-5
v_call: TRBV7-2
cdr3_aa: CASSQFWGPQETQYF